Sequencing of this TCR beta chain was carried out in a study of blood T cell repertoires in COVID-19. Across the whole study: Researchers got acute and convalescent COVID-19 samples from the United States, Italy and Spain. From T cells, B-cell-depleted T cells, or PBMCs came the material, which was cDNA or gDNA.

V was cut by 2 bases and J by 7 bases, with 14 bases left in between. The CDR3 extends over 14 amino acids. Germline V CDR1 and CDR2: MNHEY, SMNVEV (reference sequence). Under the authors' procedure: Reference gene primer amplification in the assay estimated nucleated cell counts. Assay used: immunoSEQ multiplex PCR; TCRdb lists only in-frame clones, some missing. The V and J calls and clone size were taken over from that table, and D and trimming were inferred from the DNA. The data show approximately 70,000 clones, over 65% seen once. This clone was counted a few times. The material sequenced was peripheral blood. The chain uses TRBV27 and TRBJ1-1, with D unclear. The sequence was obtained from a woman in her sixties or seventies with acute or convalescent COVID-19. CDR3 protein: CASSLSGRKSEAFF. The CDR3 coding sequence is TGTGCCAGCAGTTTAAGTGGGAGGAAAAGTGAAGCTTTCTTT.